These T cell receptor beta chains were read from a single sample in a study of cytotoxic CD8 clonotypes in ibrutinib-treated CLL. Assay used: immunoSEQ multiplex PCR; TCRdb lists only in-frame clones, some missing. Of roughly 7,000 clones listed, more than 70% are singletons. Specimen: PBMCs, collected before ibrutinib treatment. Receptors were obtained from a human donor with chronic lymphocytic leukemia. Both conserved end residues are part of each CDR3. The order of the fields is J gene, clone size, CDR3 length, D gene, V gene, CDR3 DNA, CDR3 protein. D genes are given only for firm matches. Not every row has a clone size; where given, it reads once, few, many or a size class.

TRBJ2-5	.	14	TRBD2	TRBV6-1	TGTGCCAGCAGCCTCGGGGGGGCCAGGGAGACCCAGTACTTC	CASSLGGARETQYF
TRBJ1-5	large	14	.	TRBV10-2	TGCGCCAGCAGTGGGGGACCGGGCAATCAGCCCCAGCATTTT	CASSGGPGNQPQHF
TRBJ1-2	.	16	TRBD1	TRBV28	TGTGCCAGCAGTTCCCCTTTTTCTTTCGACAGGGATGGCTACACCTTC	CASSSPFSFDRDGYTF
TRBJ1-5	.	13	TRBD1	TRBV18	TGTGCCAGCTCATCGACAGGGGATCAGCCCCAGCATTTT	CASSSTGDQPQHF
TRBJ1-4	.	15	TRBD1	TRBV9	TGTGCCAGCAGCGGAGGACAGGGGGCTCGGGAAAAACTGTTTTTT	CASSGGQGAREKLFF
TRBJ1-4	once	17	.	TRBV2	TGTGCCAGCAGTGAAGCGCTTCTGGACGTGCAGGTTGAAAAACTGTTTTTT	CASSEALLDVQVEKLFF
TRBJ1-1	.	12	.	TRBV6-6	TGTGCCAGCAGTCAAATTAGCGCTGAAGCTTTCTTT	CASSQISAEAFF
TRBJ2-2	.	15	TRBD2	TRBV19	TGTGCCAGTCACCGACTAGCGGGTGTGGCCGGGGAGCTGTTTTTT	CASHRLAGVAGELFF
TRBJ2-1	.	15	TRBD2	TRBV9	TGTGCCAGCAGCGTAGTGGGAGGGCCGAACAATGAGCAGTTCTTC	CASSVVGGPNNEQFF
TRBJ2-3	.	13	.	TRBV19	TGTGCCAGTAGCGGCAGAAACACAGATACGCAGTATTTT	CASSGRNTDTQYF
TRBJ2-6	.	18	TRBD1	TRBV28	TGTGCCAGCAGCCCACAGACAGGGACGGAATCTGCGGCCAACGTCCTGACTTTC	CASSPQTGTESAANVLTF